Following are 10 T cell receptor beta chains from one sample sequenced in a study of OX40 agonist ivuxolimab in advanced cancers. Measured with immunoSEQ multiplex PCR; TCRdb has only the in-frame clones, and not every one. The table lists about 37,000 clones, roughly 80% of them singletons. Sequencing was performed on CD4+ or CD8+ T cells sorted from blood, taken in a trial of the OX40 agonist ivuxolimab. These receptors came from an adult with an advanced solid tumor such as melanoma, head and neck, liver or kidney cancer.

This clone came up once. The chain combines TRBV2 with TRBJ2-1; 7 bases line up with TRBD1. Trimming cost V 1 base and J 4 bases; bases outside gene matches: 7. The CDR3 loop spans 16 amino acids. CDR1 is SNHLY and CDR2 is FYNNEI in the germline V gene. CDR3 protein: CASSEGTGTAYNEQFF. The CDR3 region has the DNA TGTGCCAGCAGTGAAGGAACCGGGACAGCATACAATGAGCAGTTCTTC.

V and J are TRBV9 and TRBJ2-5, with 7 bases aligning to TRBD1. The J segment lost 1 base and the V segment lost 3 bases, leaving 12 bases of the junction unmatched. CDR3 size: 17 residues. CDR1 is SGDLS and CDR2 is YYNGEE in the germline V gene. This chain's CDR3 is CASSDDRVRTGQETQYF. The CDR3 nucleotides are TGTGCCAGCAGCGACGACAGGGTACGTACTGGCCAAGAGACCCAGTACTTC.

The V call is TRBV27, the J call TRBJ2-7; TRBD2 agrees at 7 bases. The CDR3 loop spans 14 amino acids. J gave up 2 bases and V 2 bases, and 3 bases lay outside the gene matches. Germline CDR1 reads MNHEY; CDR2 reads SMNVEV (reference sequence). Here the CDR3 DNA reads TGTGCCAGCAGTTTAAGCGGGGTACCCTACGAGCAGTACTTC. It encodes CASSLSGVPYEQYF.

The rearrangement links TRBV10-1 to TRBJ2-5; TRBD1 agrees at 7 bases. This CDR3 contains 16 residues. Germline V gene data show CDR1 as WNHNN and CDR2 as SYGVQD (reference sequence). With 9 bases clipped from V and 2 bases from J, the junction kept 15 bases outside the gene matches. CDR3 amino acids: CARPGTRTGLQETQYF. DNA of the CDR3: TGCGCCAGACCTGGAACGAGGACAGGCCTACAAGAGACCCAGTACTTC.

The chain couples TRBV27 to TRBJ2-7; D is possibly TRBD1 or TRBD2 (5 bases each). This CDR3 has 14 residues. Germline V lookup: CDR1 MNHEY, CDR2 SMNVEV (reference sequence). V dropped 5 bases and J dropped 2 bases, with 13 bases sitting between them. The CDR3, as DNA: TGTGCCAGCAGTCCCGGGACGGCTACCTACGAGCAGTACTTC. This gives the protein CASSPGTATYEQYF.

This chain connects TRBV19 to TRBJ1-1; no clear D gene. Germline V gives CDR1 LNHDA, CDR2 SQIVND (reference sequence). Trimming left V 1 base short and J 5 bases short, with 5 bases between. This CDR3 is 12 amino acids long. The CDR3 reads CASSIGSTEAFF. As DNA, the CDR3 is TGTGCCAGTAGTATAGGATCTACTGAAGCTTTCTTT.

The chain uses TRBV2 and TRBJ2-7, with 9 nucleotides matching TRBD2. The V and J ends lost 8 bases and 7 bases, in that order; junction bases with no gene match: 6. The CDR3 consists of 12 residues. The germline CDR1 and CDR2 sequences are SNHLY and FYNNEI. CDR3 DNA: TGTGCCAGCCTAGCGGGACCTGGAGAGCAGTACTTC. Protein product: CASLAGPGEQYF.

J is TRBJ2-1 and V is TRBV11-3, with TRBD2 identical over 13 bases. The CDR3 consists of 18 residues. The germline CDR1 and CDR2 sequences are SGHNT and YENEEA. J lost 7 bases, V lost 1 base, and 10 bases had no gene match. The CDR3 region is CASSLGGLAGEMTNEQFF. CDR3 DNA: TGTGCCAGCAGCTTAGGTGGACTAGCGGGAGAAATGACGAATGAGCAGTTCTTC. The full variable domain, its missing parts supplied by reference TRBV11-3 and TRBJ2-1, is EAGVVQSPRYKIIEKKQPVAFWCNPISGHNTLYWYLQNLGQGPELLIRYENEEAVDDSQLPKDRFSAERLKGVDSTLKIQPAELGDSAVYLCASSLGGLAGEMTNEQFFGPGTRLTVL.

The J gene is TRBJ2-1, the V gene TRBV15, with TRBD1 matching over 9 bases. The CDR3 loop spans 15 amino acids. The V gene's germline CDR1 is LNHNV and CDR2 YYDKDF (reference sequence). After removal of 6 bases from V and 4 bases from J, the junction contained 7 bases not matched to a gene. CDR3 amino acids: CATSLDRGGYNEQFF. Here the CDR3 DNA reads TGTGCCACCAGTCTTGACAGGGGGGGATACAATGAGCAGTTCTTC.

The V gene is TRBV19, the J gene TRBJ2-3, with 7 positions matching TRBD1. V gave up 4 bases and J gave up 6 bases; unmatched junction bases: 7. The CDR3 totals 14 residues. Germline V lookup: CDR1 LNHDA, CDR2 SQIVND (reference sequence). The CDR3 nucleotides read TGTGCCAGTAGTACGACAGGGCCGTTTGATACGCAGTATTTT. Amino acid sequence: CASSTTGPFDTQYF.